This is a list of T cell receptor beta chains from one sample in a study of blood T cell repertoires in COVID-19. Assay: immunoSEQ multiplex PCR; the TCRdb copy retains only in-frame clones and omits some. The sample consists of 100,000 or so clones, approximately 82% of them appearing once. Sequencing was done on a sample of peripheral blood. These receptor sequences come from a man aged 60 to 75 with active or convalescent COVID-19. CDR3s include the opening cysteine and the closing phenylalanine or tryptophan. Fields, in order: clone size, J gene, D gene, V gene, CDR3 protein, CDR3 DNA. D genes are given only for firm matches. Size tells how often a clone was seen (once, few, many) or the class of an expanded clone, and some rows leave it out.

clone_size: -
j_call: TRBJ2-7
d_call: TRBD2
v_call: TRBV7-2
cdr3_aa: CASSLTSVSSYEQYF
cdr3_nt: TGTGCCAGCAGCCTTACTAGCGTCAGCTCCTACGAGCAGTACTTC

clone_size: -
j_call: TRBJ2-7
d_call: TRBD2
v_call: TRBV10-2
cdr3_aa: CASSESRASGGYEQYF
cdr3_nt: TGCGCCAGCAGTGAGTCAAGGGCTAGCGGGGGCTACGAGCAGTACTTC

clone_size: -
j_call: TRBJ2-6
d_call: -
v_call: TRBV4-1
cdr3_aa: CASTPTETGANVLTF
cdr3_nt: TGCGCCAGCACCCCTACTGAAACTGGGGCCAACGTCCTGACTTTC

clone_size: many
j_call: TRBJ1-6
d_call: -
v_call: TRBV9
cdr3_aa: CASSLGVGDSPLHF
cdr3_nt: TGTGCCAGCAGCCTCGGGGTTGGGGATTCACCCCTCCACTTT

clone_size: -
j_call: TRBJ2-3
d_call: -
v_call: TRBV5-1
cdr3_aa: CASRIGGRGTDTQYF
cdr3_nt: TGCGCCAGCCGCATAGGGGGAAGAGGCACAGATACGCAGTATTTT

clone_size: few
j_call: TRBJ1-1
d_call: TRBD1
v_call: TRBV6-1
cdr3_aa: CASSEAYLDRGAFF
cdr3_nt: TGTGCCAGCAGTGAAGCTTACCTAGACAGGGGAGCTTTCTTT

clone_size: -
j_call: TRBJ1-5
d_call: TRBD1
v_call: TRBV6-6
cdr3_aa: CASRQPGQGYNQPQHF
cdr3_nt: TGTGCCAGCAGACAACCGGGACAGGGATACAATCAGCCCCAGCATTTT

clone_size: -
j_call: TRBJ2-1
d_call: TRBD1
v_call: TRBV24-1
cdr3_aa: CATSDSRTGLNNEQFF
cdr3_nt: TGTGCCACCAGTGATTCACGGACAGGACTGAACAATGAGCAGTTCTTC

clone_size: -
j_call: TRBJ1-3
d_call: TRBD1
v_call: TRBV3-1/TRBV3-2
cdr3_aa: CASSNPHTGVGNTIYF
cdr3_nt: TGTGCCAGCAGCAACCCCCATACAGGGGTAGGAAACACCATATATTTT

clone_size: -
j_call: TRBJ1-2
d_call: -
v_call: TRBV30
cdr3_aa: CACAPGGYNGYTF
cdr3_nt: TGTGCCTGCGCGCCCGGGGGGTACAACGGCTACACCTTC

clone_size: -
j_call: TRBJ2-5
d_call: TRBD1
v_call: TRBV19
cdr3_aa: CASSPRQGAAETQYF
cdr3_nt: TGTGCCAGTAGTCCCCGACAGGGGGCGGCTGAGACCCAGTACTTC

clone_size: -
j_call: TRBJ2-5
d_call: TRBD2
v_call: TRBV7-2
cdr3_aa: CASSRGLAEETQYF
cdr3_nt: TGTGCCAGCAGCCGGGGACTAGCGGAAGAGACCCAGTACTTC

clone_size: few
j_call: TRBJ1-5
d_call: -
v_call: TRBV2
cdr3_aa: CASSDGPPQHF
cdr3_nt: TGTGCCAGCAGTGATGGGCCGCCCCAGCATTTT

clone_size: -
j_call: TRBJ1-5
d_call: -
v_call: TRBV6-7
cdr3_aa: CASSYLSPDRYSNQPQHF
cdr3_nt: TGTGCCAGCAGTTATCTATCTCCAGACAGATATAGCAATCAGCCCCAGCATTTT

clone_size: -
j_call: TRBJ2-2
d_call: -
v_call: TRBV4-1
cdr3_aa: CASSQNRVNTGELFF
cdr3_nt: TGCGCCAGCAGCCAAAACAGAGTCAACACCGGGGAGCTGTTTTTT

clone_size: -
j_call: TRBJ2-4
d_call: -
v_call: TRBV9
cdr3_aa: CASSPITGNGDIQYF
cdr3_nt: TGTGCCAGCAGCCCTATTACAGGGAATGGGGACATTCAGTACTTC

clone_size: once
j_call: TRBJ2-1
d_call: TRBD2
v_call: TRBV2
cdr3_aa: CASIPSGSMNEQFF
cdr3_nt: TGTGCCAGCATTCCTAGCGGGAGTATGAATGAGCAGTTCTTC

clone_size: -
j_call: TRBJ2-3
d_call: -
v_call: TRBV19
cdr3_aa: CASSIGGWSTDTQYF
cdr3_nt: TGTGCCAGTAGTATCGGCGGGTGGAGCACAGATACGCAGTATTTT

clone_size: -
j_call: TRBJ1-6
d_call: -
v_call: TRBV9
cdr3_aa: CASSVAGRGDSPLHF
cdr3_nt: TGTGCCAGCAGCGTAGCAGGACGGGGGGATTCACCCCTCCACTTT

clone_size: -
j_call: TRBJ1-1
d_call: -
v_call: TRBV29-1
cdr3_aa: CSVEEGRGLNTEAFF
cdr3_nt: TGCAGCGTTGAAGAGGGGCGGGGACTGAACACTGAAGCTTTCTTT

clone_size: few
j_call: TRBJ1-3
d_call: -
v_call: TRBV30
cdr3_aa: CAWTPTGGNTIYF
cdr3_nt: TGTGCCTGGACTCCGACAGGAGGAAACACCATATATTTT

clone_size: -
j_call: TRBJ2-1
d_call: -
v_call: TRBV10-2
cdr3_aa: CASSVRGSRGNEQFF
cdr3_nt: TGCGCCAGCAGTGTTCGAGGGAGCCGGGGGAATGAGCAGTTCTTC

clone_size: -
j_call: TRBJ2-5
d_call: TRBD2
v_call: TRBV5-1
cdr3_aa: CAGKLAGGPGETQYF
cdr3_nt: TGCGCCGGGAAGCTAGCGGGAGGGCCGGGTGAGACCCAGTACTTC

clone_size: -
j_call: TRBJ1-4
d_call: TRBD1
v_call: TRBV6-5
cdr3_aa: CASSFSQGAGEKLFF
cdr3_nt: TGTGCCAGCAGTTTCTCACAGGGGGCGGGTGAAAAACTGTTTTTT

clone_size: -
j_call: TRBJ2-7
d_call: TRBD1
v_call: TRBV19
cdr3_aa: CASSRGAGGPYEQYF
cdr3_nt: TGTGCCAGTAGTAGGGGTGCAGGGGGCCCGTACGAGCAGTACTTC

clone_size: once
j_call: TRBJ1-1
d_call: -
v_call: TRBV7-6
cdr3_aa: CASSPGQLNTEAFF
cdr3_nt: TGTGCCAGCAGCCCTGGACAGTTGAACACTGAAGCTTTCTTT

clone_size: -
j_call: TRBJ2-3
d_call: TRBD2
v_call: TRBV5-4
cdr3_aa: CASTGLAGFTDTQYF
cdr3_nt: TGTGCCAGCACGGGACTAGCGGGGTTTACAGATACGCAGTATTTT

clone_size: once
j_call: TRBJ2-1
d_call: TRBD2
v_call: TRBV30
cdr3_aa: CAWSAPGLASYNEQFF
cdr3_nt: TGTGCCTGGAGTGCCCCCGGACTAGCCTCCTACAATGAGCAGTTCTTC

clone_size: -
j_call: TRBJ2-1
d_call: TRBD2
v_call: TRBV7-2
cdr3_aa: CASSFQAGGQMNEQFF
cdr3_nt: TGTGCCAGCAGCTTCCAAGCGGGAGGGCAGATGAATGAGCAGTTCTTC

clone_size: once
j_call: TRBJ2-5
d_call: TRBD2
v_call: TRBV5-1
cdr3_aa: CASSLQVGGETQYF
cdr3_nt: TGCGCCAGCAGCTTGCAGGTGGGAGGGGAGACCCAGTACTTC

clone_size: -
j_call: TRBJ2-2
d_call: -
v_call: TRBV5-1
cdr3_aa: CASSKGTTNTGELFF
cdr3_nt: TGCGCCAGCAGTAAAGGGACAACGAACACCGGGGAGCTGTTTTTT

clone_size: -
j_call: TRBJ1-6
d_call: -
v_call: TRBV19
cdr3_aa: CASRKSSYNSPLHF
cdr3_nt: TGTGCCAGTAGAAAGAGCTCCTATAATTCACCCCTCCACTTT

clone_size: -
j_call: TRBJ1-2
d_call: TRBD1
v_call: TRBV29-1
cdr3_aa: CSVDNGAGTGGYTF
cdr3_nt: TGCAGCGTTGATAATGGGGCAGGGACAGGTGGCTACACCTTC

clone_size: -
j_call: TRBJ2-3
d_call: -
v_call: TRBV7-2
cdr3_aa: CASSSRQAFTSDTQYF
cdr3_nt: TGTGCCAGCAGCTCCCGACAGGCCTTTACCTCAGATACGCAGTATTTT

clone_size: -
j_call: TRBJ1-6
d_call: -
v_call: TRBV6-2/TRBV6-3
cdr3_aa: CASSPHIQGNPLHF
cdr3_nt: TGTGCCAGCAGTCCCCACATTCAGGGGAATCCCCTCCACTTT

clone_size: -
j_call: TRBJ2-1
d_call: -
v_call: TRBV19
cdr3_aa: CASMGRRSYNEQFF
cdr3_nt: TGTGCCAGTATGGGCCGACGCTCCTACAATGAGCAGTTCTTC

clone_size: -
j_call: TRBJ2-5
d_call: TRBD2
v_call: TRBV11-3
cdr3_aa: CASSAEGLAGETQYF
cdr3_nt: TGTGCCAGCAGCGCAGAGGGTCTAGCGGGAGAGACCCAGTACTTC

clone_size: -
j_call: TRBJ2-2
d_call: TRBD1
v_call: TRBV5-1
cdr3_aa: CASSVTGGLAGELFF
cdr3_nt: TGCGCCAGCAGCGTTACAGGGGGCTTGGCCGGGGAGCTGTTTTTT

clone_size: few
j_call: TRBJ1-1
d_call: TRBD1
v_call: TRBV29-1
cdr3_aa: CSAYRDREGSFF
cdr3_nt: TGCAGCGCCTACCGGGACAGGGAAGGATCTTTCTTT

clone_size: -
j_call: TRBJ1-4
d_call: -
v_call: TRBV4-1
cdr3_aa: CASSQVDRSVAEKLFF
cdr3_nt: TGCGCCAGCAGCCAAGTCGACAGATCCGTGGCTGAAAAACTGTTTTTT

clone_size: -
j_call: TRBJ2-1
d_call: -
v_call: TRBV15
cdr3_aa: CATSRDVAVYNEQFF
cdr3_nt: TGTGCCACCAGCAGAGATGTGGCCGTCTACAATGAGCAGTTCTTC

clone_size: -
j_call: TRBJ2-5
d_call: TRBD2
v_call: TRBV5-6
cdr3_aa: CASSLGLAVETQYF
cdr3_nt: TGTGCCAGCAGCTTGGGACTAGCGGTCGAGACCCAGTACTTC

clone_size: -
j_call: TRBJ1-3
d_call: -
v_call: TRBV7-8
cdr3_aa: CASSSWGQGDSGNTIYF
cdr3_nt: TGTGCCAGCAGCTCGTGGGGACAAGGGGACTCTGGAAACACCATATATTTT

clone_size: -
j_call: TRBJ2-2
d_call: TRBD2
v_call: TRBV7-2
cdr3_aa: CASSLAPQRGTGELFF
cdr3_nt: TGTGCCAGCAGCTTAGCGCCCCAGCGGGGTACCGGGGAGCTGTTTTTT

clone_size: -
j_call: TRBJ1-6
d_call: -
v_call: TRBV30
cdr3_aa: CAWWRGRNSPLHF
cdr3_nt: TGTGCCTGGTGGAGGGGCCGTAATTCACCCCTCCACTTT

clone_size: few
j_call: TRBJ2-7
d_call: -
v_call: TRBV5-6
cdr3_aa: CASSLYAAYEQYF
cdr3_nt: TGTGCCAGCAGCTTGTATGCAGCCTACGAGCAGTACTTC

clone_size: -
j_call: TRBJ1-4
d_call: -
v_call: TRBV5-1
cdr3_aa: CASSLGNRATNEKLFF
cdr3_nt: TGCGCCAGCAGCTTGGGGAACAGGGCCACCAATGAAAAACTGTTTTTT

clone_size: -
j_call: TRBJ2-5
d_call: -
v_call: TRBV3-1/TRBV3-2
cdr3_aa: CASSQGPCRETQYF
cdr3_nt: TGTGCCAGCAGCCAAGGTCCCTGTCGGGAGACCCAGTACTTC

clone_size: -
j_call: TRBJ2-1
d_call: TRBD1
v_call: TRBV29-1
cdr3_aa: CSTRQGPNEQFF
cdr3_nt: TGCAGCACCCGACAGGGTCCCAATGAGCAGTTCTTC

clone_size: -
j_call: TRBJ1-4
d_call: TRBD1
v_call: TRBV11-3
cdr3_aa: CASSASQGAEEKLFF
cdr3_nt: TGTGCCAGCAGCGCTTCGCAGGGGGCGGAGGAAAAACTGTTTTTT

clone_size: -
j_call: TRBJ2-1
d_call: TRBD1
v_call: TRBV9
cdr3_aa: CASGGQGWDEQFF
cdr3_nt: TGTGCCAGCGGGGGACAGGGCTGGGATGAGCAGTTCTTC

clone_size: -
j_call: TRBJ1-2
d_call: -
v_call: TRBV2
cdr3_aa: CASSALLQGYYGYTF
cdr3_nt: TGTGCCAGCAGCGCCCTTCTACAGGGTTACTATGGCTACACCTTC

clone_size: -
j_call: TRBJ1-2
d_call: TRBD1
v_call: TRBV13
cdr3_aa: CASSLGRQGINGYTF
cdr3_nt: TGTGCCAGCAGCTTAGGGCGACAGGGGATCAATGGCTACACCTTC

clone_size: -
j_call: TRBJ2-7
d_call: TRBD2
v_call: TRBV6-4
cdr3_aa: CASRPCSGPHEQYF
cdr3_nt: TGTGCCAGCAGACCCTGTAGCGGGCCCCACGAGCAGTACTTC